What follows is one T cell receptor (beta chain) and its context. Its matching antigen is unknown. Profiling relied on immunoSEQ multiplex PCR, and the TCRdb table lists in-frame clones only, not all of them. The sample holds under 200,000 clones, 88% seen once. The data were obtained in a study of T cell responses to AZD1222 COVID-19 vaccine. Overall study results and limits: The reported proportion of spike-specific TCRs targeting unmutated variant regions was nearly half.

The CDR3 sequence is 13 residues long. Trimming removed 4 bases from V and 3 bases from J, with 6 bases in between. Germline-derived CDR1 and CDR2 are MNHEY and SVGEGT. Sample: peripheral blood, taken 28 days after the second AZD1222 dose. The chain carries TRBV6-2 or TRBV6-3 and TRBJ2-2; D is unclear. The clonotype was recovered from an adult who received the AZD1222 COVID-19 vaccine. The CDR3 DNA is TGTGCCAGCAGTTCCGCCGACACCGGGGAGCTGTTTTTT. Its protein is CASSSADTGELFF.